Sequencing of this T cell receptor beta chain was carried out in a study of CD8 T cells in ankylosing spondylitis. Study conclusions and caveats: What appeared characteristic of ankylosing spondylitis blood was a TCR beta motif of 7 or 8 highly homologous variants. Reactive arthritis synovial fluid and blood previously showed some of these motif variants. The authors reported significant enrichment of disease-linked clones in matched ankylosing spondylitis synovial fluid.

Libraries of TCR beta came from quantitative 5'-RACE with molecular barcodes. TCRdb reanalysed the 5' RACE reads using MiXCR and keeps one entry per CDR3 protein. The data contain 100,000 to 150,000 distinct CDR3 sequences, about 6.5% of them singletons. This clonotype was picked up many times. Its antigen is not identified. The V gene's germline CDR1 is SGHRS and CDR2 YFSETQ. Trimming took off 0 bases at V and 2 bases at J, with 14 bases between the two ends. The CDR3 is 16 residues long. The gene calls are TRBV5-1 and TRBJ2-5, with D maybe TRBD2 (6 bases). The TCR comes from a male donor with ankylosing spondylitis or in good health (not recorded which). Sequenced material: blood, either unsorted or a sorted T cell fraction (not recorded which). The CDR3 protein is CASSLELLAQQETQYF. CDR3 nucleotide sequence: TGCGCCAGCAGCTTGGAACTGCTAGCGCAGCAAGAGACCCAGTACTTC. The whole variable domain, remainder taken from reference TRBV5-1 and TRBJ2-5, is KAGVTQTPRYLIKTRGQQVTLSCSPISGHRSVSWYQQTPGQGLQFLFEYFSETQRNKGNFPGRFSGRQFSNSRSEMNVSTLELGDSALYLCASSLELLAQQETQYFGPGTRLLVL.